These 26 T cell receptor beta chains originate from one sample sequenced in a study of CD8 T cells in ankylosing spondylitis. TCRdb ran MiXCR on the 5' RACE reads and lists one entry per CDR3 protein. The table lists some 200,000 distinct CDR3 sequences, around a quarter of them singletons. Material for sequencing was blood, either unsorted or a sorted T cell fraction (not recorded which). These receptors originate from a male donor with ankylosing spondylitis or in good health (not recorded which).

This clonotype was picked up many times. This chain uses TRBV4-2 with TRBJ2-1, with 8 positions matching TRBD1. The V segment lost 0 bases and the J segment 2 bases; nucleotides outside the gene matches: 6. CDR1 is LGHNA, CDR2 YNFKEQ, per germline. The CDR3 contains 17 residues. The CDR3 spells CASSQESARGPYNEQFF. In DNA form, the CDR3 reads TGTGCCAGCAGCCAAGAATCCGCCAGGGGGCCCTACAATGAGCAGTTCTTC.

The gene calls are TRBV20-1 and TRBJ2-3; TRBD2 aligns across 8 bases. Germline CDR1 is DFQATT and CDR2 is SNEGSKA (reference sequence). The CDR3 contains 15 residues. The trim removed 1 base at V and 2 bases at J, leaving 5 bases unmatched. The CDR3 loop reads CSARATSVATDTQYF. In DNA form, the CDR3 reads TGCAGTGCTAGAGCGACTAGCGTCGCCACAGATACGCAGTATTTT.

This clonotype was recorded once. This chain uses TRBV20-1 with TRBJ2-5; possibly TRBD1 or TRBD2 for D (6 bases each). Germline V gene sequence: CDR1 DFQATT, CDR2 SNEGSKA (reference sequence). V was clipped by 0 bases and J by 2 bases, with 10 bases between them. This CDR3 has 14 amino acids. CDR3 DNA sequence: TGCAGTGCTAGAGAAGGAGGGGGACAAGAGACCCAGTACTTC. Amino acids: CSAREGGGQETQYF.

The CDR3 sequence: CASSVGPINSPLHF. The CDR3 nucleotides read TGTGCCAGCAGTGTGGGACCCATTAATTCACCCCTCCACTTT. This chain connects TRBV27 to TRBJ1-6; D may be TRBD1 (5 bases). Trimming took off 5 bases at V and 6 bases at J, with 11 bases between the two ends. The CDR3 is 14 residues long. Germline CDR1 MNHEY, CDR2 SMNVEV (reference sequence).

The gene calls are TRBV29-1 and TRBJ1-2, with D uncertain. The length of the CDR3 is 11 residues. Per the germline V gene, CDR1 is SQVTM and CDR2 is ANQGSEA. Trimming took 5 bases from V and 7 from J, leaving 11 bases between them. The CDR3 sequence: CSVIKGGGYTF. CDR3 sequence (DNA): TGCAGCGTTATTAAAGGCGGTGGCTACACCTTC.

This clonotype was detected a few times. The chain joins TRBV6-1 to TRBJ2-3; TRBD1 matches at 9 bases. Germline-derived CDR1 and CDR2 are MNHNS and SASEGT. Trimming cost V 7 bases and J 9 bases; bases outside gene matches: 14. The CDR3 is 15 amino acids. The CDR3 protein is CASNPGQGIGTTQYF. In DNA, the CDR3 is TGTGCCAGCAATCCGGGACAGGGTATCGGCACGACGCAGTATTTT.

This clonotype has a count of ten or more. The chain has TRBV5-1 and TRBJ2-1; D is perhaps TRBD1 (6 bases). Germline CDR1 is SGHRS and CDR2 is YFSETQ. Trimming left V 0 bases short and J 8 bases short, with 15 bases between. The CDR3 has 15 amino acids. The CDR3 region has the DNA TGCGCCAGCAGCTTGGCCCACAGGGTTTGGGATGAGCAGTTCTTC. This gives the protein CASSLAHRVWDEQFF. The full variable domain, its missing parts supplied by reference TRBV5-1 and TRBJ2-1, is KAGVTQTPRYLIKTRGQQVTLSCSPISGHRSVSWYQQTPGQGLQFLFEYFSETQRNKGNFPGRFSGRQFSNSRSEMNVSTLELGDSALYLCASSLAHRVWDEQFFGPGTRLTVL.

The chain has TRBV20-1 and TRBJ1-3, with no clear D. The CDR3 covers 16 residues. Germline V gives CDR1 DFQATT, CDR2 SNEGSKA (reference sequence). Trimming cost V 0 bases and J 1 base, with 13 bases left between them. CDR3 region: CSARDSGPKSGNTIYF. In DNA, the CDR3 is TGCAGTGCTAGAGATTCCGGACCGAAGTCTGGAAACACCATATATTTT.

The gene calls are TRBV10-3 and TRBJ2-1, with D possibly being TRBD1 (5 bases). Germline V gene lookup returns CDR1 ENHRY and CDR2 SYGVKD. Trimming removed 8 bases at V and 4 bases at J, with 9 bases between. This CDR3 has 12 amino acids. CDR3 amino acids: CAIAQEYNEQFF. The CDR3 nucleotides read TGTGCCATCGCACAGGAATACAATGAGCAGTTCTTC.

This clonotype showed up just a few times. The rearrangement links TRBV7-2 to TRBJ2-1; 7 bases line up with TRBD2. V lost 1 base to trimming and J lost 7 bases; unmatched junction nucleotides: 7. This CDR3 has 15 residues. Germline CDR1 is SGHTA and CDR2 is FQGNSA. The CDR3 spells CASSLERGRWNEQFF. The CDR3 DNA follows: TGTGCCAGCAGCTTAGAGCGCGGGAGATGGAATGAGCAGTTCTTC.

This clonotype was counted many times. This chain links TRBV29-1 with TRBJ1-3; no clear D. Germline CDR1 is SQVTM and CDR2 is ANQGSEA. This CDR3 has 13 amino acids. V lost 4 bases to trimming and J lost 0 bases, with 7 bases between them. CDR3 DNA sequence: TGCAGCGTTGGAGAGAGCTCTGGAAACACCATATATTTT. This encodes CSVGESSGNTIYF.

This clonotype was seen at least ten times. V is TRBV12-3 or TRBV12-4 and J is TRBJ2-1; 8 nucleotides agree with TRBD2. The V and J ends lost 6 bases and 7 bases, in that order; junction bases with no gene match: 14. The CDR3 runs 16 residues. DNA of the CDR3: TGTGCCAGCAGGACCCCTTTAGCGGGGTCGGGAAATGAGCAGTTCTTC. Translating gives CASRTPLAGSGNEQFF.

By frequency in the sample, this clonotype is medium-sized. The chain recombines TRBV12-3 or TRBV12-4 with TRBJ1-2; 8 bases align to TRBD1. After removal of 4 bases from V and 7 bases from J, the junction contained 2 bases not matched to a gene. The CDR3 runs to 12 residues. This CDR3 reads CASSSTGGGYTF. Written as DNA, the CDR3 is TGTGCCAGCAGTTCTACAGGGGGTGGCTACACCTTC.

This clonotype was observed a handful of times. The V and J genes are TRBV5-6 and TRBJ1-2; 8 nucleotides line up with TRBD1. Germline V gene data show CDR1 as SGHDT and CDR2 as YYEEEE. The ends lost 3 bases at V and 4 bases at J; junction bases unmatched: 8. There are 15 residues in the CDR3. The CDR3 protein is CASSYASGGTYGYTF. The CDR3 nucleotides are TGTGCCAGCAGCTATGCGTCAGGGGGCACCTATGGCTACACCTTC.

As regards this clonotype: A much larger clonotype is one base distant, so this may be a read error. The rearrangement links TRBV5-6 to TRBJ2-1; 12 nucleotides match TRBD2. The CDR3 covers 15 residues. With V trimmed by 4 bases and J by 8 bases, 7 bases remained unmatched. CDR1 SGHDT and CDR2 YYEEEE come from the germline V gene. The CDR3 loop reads CASSPGLAGRYEQFF. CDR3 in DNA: TGTGCCAGCAGCCCGGGACTAGCGGGCCGCTATGAGCAGTTCTTC.

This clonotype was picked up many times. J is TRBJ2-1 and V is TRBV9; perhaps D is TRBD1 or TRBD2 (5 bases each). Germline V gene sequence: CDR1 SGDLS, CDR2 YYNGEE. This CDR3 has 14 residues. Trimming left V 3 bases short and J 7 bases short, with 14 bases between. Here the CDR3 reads CASSADSWGNEQFF. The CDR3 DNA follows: TGTGCCAGCAGCGCCGACAGCTGGGGGAATGAGCAGTTCTTC.

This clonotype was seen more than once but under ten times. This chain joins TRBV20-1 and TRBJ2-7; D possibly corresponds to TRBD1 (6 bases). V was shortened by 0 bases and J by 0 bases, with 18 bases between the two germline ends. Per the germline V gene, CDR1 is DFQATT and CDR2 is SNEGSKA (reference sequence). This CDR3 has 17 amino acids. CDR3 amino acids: CSARDNRNREHSYEQYF. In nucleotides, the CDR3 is TGCAGTGCTAGAGATAATCGGAACAGGGAGCACTCCTACGAGCAGTACTTC.

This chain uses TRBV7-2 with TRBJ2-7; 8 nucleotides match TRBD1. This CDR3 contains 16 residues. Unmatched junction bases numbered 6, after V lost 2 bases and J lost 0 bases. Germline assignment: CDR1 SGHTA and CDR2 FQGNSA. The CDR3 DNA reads TGTGCCAGCAGCTTAAGAGGACAGGGAAGCTCCTACGAGCAGTACTTC. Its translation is CASSLRGQGSSYEQYF.

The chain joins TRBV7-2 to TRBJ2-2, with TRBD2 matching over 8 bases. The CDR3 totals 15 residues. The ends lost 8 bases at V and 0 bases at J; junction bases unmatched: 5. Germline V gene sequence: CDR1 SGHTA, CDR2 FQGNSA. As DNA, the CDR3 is TGTGCCAGCCAGAGCGGGAGCCCGAACACCGGGGAGCTGTTTTTT. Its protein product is CASQSGSPNTGELFF.

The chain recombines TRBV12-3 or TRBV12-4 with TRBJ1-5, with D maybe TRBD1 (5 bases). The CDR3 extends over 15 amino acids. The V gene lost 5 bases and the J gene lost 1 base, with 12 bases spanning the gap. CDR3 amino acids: CASSRSQGSNQPQHF. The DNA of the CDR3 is TGTGCCAGCAGTCGGTCTCAGGGAAGCAATCAGCCCCAGCATTTT.

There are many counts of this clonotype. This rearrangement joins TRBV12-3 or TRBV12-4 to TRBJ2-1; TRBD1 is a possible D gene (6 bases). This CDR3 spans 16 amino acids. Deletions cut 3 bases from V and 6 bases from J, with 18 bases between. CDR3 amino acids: CASSFNRVIGPNEQFF. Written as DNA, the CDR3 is TGTGCCAGCAGTTTCAACAGGGTTATTGGGCCCAATGAGCAGTTCTTC.

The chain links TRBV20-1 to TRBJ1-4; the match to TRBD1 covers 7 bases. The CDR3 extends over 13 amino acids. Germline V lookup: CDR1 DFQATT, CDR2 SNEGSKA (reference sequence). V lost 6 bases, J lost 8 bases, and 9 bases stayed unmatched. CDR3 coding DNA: TGCAGTGCCCATGACAGGGTTGGCGAAAAACTGTTTTTT. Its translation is CSAHDRVGEKLFF.

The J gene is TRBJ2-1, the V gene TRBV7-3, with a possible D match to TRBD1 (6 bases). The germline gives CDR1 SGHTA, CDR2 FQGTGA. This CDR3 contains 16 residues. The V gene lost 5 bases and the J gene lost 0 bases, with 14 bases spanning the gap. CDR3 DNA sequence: TGTGCCAGCAGCGTCCAGGGGCCCGGCTCCTACAATGAGCAGTTCTTC. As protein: CASSVQGPGSYNEQFF.

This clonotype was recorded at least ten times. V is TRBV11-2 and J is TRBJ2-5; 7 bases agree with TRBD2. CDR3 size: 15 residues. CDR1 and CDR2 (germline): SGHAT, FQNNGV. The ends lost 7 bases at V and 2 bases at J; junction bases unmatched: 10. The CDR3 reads CASTIGGWQQETQYF. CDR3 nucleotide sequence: TGTGCCAGCACCATCGGGGGGTGGCAGCAAGAGACCCAGTACTTC.

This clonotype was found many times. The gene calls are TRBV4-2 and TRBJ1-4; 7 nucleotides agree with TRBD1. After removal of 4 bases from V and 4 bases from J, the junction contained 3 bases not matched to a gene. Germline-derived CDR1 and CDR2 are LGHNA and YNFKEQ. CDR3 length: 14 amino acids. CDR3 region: CASSPQGNNEKLFF. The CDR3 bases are TGTGCCAGCAGCCCACAGGGGAATAATGAAAAACTGTTTTTT.

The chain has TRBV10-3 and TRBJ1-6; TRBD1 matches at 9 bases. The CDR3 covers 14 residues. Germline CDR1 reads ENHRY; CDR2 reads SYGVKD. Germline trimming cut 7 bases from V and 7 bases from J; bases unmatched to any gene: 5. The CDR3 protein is CAITSGTGNSPLHF. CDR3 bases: TGTGCCATCACCTCCGGGACAGGGAATTCACCCCTCCACTTT.